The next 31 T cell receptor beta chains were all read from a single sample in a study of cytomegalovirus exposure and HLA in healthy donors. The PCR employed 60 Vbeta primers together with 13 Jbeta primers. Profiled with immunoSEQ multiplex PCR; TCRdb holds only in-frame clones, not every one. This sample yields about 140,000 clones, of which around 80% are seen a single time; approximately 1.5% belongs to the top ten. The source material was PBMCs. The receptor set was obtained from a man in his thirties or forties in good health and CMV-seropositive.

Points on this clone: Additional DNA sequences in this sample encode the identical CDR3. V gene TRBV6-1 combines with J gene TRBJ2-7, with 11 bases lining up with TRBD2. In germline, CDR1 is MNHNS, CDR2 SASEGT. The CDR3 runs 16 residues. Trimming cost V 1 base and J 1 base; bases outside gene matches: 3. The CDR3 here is CASSEEPSGGSYEQYF. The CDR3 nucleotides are TGTGCCAGCAGTGAAGAACCTAGCGGGGGGTCCTACGAGCAGTACTTC.

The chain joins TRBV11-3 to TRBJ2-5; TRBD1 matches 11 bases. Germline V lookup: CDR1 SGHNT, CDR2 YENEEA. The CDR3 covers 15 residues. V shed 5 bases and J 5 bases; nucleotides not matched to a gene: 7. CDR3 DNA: TGTGCCAGCAGCGCGGACAGGGGGCGTCAGGAGACCCAGTACTTC. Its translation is CASSADRGRQETQYF.

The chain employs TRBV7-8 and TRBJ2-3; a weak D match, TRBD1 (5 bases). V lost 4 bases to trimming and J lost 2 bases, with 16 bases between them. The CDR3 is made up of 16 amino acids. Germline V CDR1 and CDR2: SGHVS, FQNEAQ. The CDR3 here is CASSSSLTADTDTQYF. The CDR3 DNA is TGTGCCAGCAGCTCCAGCCTGACAGCAGACACAGATACGCAGTATTTT.

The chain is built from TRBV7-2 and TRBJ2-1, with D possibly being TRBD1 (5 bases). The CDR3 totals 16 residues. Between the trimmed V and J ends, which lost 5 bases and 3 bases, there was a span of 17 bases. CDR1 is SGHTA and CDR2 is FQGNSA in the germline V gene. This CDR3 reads CASSPWQGNYYNEQFF. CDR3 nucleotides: TGTGCCAGCAGCCCCTGGCAGGGCAATTACTACAATGAGCAGTTCTTC.

CDR3 loop: CASSVGAGGPDEQYF. As DNA, the CDR3 is TGCGCCAGCAGCGTGGGAGCGGGAGGGCCTGACGAGCAGTACTTC. The rearrangement links TRBV5-1 to TRBJ2-7; 10 bases fit TRBD2. CDR1 and CDR2 from the germline V gene are SGHRS and YFSETQ. The CDR3 is 15 amino acids. V dropped 4 bases and J dropped 5; count of bases not matched to a gene: 9.

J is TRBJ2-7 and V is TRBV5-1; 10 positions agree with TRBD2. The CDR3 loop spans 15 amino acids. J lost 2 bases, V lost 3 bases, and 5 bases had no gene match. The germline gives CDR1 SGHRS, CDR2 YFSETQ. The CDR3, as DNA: TGCGCCAGCAGCTGGGGGACTAGCGTAACCTACGAGCAGTACTTC. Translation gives CASSWGTSVTYEQYF.

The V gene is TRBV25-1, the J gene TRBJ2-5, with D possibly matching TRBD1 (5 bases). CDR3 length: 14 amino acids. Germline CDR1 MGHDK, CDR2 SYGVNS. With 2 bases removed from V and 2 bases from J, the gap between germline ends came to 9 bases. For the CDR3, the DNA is TGTGCCAGCAGTGAAGGGGCAGGGCAAGAGACCCAGTACTTC. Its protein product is CASSEGAGQETQYF. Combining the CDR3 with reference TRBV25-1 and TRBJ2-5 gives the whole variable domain EADIYQTPRYLVIGTGKKITLECSQTMGHDKMYWYQQDPGMELHLIHYSYGVNSTEKGDLSSESTVSRIRTEHFPLTLESARPSHTSQYLCASSEGAGQETQYFGPGTRLLVL.

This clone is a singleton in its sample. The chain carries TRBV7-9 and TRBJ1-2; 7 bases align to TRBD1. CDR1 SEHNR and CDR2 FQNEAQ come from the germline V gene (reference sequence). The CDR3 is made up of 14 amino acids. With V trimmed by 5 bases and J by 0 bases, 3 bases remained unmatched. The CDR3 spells CASSLGQANYGYTF. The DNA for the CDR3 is TGTGCCAGCAGCCTAGGACAGGCTAACTATGGCTACACCTTC. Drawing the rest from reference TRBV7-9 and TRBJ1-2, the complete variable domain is DTGVSQNPRHKITKRGQNVTFRCDPISEHNRLYWYRQTLGQGPEFLTYFQNEAQLEKSRLLSDRFSAERPKGSFSTLEIQRTEQGDSAMYLCASSLGQANYGYTFGSGTRLTVV.

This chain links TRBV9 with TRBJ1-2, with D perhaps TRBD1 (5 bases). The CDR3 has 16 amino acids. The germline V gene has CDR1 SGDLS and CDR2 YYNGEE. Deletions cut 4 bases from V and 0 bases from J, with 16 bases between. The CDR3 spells CASSSLGGATNYGYTF. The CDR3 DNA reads TGTGCCAGCAGCTCCCTGGGGGGAGCGACTAACTATGGCTACACCTTC.

In DNA form, the CDR3 reads TGTGCCAGTGGAGGGACAGGGAGAAAAAAGCATTTT. This codes for CASGGTGRKKHF. This chain links TRBV19 with TRBJ1-5, with 9 bases matching TRBD1. CDR1 is LNHDA, CDR2 SQIVND, per germline (reference sequence). The ends lost 8 bases at V and 14 bases at J; junction bases unmatched: 10. The CDR3 is 12 residues long.

The CDR3: CASSLGSLFYEQYF. The CDR3 nucleotides are TGTGCCAGCAGCTTAGGGAGCCTTTTCTACGAGCAGTACTTC. The chain joins TRBV11-3 to TRBJ2-7; no firm D call. The germline V and J ends were trimmed by 1 base and 3 bases, with 10 bases remaining between them. The CDR3 extends over 14 amino acids. Germline assignment: CDR1 SGHNT and CDR2 YENEEA.

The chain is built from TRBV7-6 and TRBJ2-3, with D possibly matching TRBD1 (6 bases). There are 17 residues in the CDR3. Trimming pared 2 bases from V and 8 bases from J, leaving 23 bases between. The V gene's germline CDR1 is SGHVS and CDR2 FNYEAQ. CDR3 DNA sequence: TGTGCCAGCAGCTTATCTTTGGCACAGGGTAGGAAGGGTACGCAGTATTTT. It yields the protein CASSLSLAQGRKGTQYF.

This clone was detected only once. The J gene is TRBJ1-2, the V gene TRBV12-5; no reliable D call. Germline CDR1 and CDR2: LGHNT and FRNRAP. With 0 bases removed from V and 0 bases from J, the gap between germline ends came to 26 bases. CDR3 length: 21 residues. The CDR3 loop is CASGLVTMGPSLLLANYGYTF. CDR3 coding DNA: TGTGCTAGTGGTTTGGTCACCATGGGCCCTTCGTTACTTTTAGCTAACTATGGCTACACCTTC.

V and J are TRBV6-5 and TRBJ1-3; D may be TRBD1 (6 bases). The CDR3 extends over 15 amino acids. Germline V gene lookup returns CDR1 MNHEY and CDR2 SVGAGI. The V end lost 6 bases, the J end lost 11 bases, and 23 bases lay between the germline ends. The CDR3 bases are TGTGCCAGCAGCTCGAGACCGGGACACGGGAAGGCCATATATTTT. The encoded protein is CASSSRPGHGKAIYF.

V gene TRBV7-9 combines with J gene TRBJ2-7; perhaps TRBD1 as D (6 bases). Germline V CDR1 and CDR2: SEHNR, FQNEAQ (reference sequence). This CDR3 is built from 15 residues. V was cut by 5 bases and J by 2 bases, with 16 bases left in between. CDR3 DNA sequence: TGTGCCAGCAGCCCGGCGGACAGTTGGACCTACGAGCAGTACTTC. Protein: CASSPADSWTYEQYF.

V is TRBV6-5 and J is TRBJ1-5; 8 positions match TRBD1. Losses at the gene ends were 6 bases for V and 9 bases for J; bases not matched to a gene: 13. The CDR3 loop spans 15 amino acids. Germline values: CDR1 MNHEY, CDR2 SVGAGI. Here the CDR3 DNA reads TGTGCCAGCAGCGTAGGGACAGGCGCCCATGCGCCCCAGCATTTT. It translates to CASSVGTGAHAPQHF.

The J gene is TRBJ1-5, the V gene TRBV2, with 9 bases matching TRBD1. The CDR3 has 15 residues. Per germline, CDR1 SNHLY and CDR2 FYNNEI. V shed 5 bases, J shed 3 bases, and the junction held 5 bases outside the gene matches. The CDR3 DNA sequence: TGTGCCAGCAGTCCTGGACAGGGGAACAATCAGCCCCAGCATTTT. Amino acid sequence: CASSPGQGNNQPQHF.

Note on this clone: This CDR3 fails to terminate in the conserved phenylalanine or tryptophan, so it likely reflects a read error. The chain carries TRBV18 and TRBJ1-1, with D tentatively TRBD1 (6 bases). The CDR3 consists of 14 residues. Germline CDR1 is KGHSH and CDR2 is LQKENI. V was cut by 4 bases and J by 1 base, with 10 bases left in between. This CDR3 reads CASSHRQENTEAFS. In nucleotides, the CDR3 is TGTGCCAGCTCACATAGACAGGAGAACACTGAAGCTTTCTCT.

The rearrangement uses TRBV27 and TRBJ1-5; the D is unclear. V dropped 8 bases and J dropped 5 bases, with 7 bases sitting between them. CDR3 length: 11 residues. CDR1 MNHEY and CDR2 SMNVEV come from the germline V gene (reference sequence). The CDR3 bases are TGTGCCAGCGGGAGAGATCAGCCCCAGCATTTT. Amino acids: CASGRDQPQHF.

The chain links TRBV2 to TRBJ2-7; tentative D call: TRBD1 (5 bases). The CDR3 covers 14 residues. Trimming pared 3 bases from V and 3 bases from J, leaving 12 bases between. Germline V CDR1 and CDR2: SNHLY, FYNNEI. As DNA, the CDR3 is TGTGCCAGCAGTGACCCAAAAAGGGGCTACGAGCAGTACTTC. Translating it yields CASSDPKRGYEQYF.

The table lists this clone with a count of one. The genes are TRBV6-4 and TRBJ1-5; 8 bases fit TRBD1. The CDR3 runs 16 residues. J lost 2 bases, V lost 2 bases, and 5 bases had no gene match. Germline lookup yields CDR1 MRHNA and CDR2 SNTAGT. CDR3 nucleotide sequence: TGTGCCAGCAGTGACCGGACAGGGTCAGGCAATCAGCCCCAGCATTTT. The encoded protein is CASSDRTGSGNQPQHF.

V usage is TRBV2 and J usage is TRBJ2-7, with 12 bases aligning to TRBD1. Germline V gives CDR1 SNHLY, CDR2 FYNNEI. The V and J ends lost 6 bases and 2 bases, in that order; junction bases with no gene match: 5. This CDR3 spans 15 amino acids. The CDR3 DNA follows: TGTGCCAGCAGCTCCGGGACAGGGGGCCCCTACGAGCAGTACTTC. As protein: CASSSGTGGPYEQYF.

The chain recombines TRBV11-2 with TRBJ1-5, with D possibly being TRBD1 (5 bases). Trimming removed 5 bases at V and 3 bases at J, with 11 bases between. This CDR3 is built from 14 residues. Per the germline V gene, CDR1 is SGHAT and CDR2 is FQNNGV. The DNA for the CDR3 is TGTGCCAGCAGCCCCAGGGCCCCCAATCAGCCCCAGCATTTT. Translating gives CASSPRAPNQPQHF.

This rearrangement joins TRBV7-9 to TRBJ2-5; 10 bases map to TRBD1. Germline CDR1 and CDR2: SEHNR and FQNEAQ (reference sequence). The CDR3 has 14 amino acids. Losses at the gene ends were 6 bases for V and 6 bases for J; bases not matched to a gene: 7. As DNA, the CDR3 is TGTGCCAGCAGATCCGAGGGACAGGGGAAGACCCAGTACTTC. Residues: CASRSEGQGKTQYF. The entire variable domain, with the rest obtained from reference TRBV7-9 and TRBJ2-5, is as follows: DTGVSQNPRHKITKRGQNVTFRCDPISEHNRLYWYRQTLGQGPEFLTYFQNEAQLEKSRLLSDRFSAERPKGSFSTLEIQRTEQGDSAMYLCASRSEGQGKTQYFGPGTRLLVL.

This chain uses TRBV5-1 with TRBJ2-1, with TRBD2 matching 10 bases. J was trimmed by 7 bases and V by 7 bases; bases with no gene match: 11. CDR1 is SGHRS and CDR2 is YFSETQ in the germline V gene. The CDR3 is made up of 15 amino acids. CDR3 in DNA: TGCGCCAGCCGCCGAGGCCTAGCGGGGGTTAATGAGCAGTTCTTC. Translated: CASRRGLAGVNEQFF.

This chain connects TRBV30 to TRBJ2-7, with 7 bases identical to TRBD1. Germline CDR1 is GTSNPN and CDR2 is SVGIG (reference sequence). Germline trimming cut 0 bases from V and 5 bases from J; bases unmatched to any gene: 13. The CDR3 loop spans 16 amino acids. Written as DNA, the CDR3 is TGTGCCTGGAGTGTAATGGGGCGACAGGGAAATGACGAGCAGTACTTC. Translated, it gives CAWSVMGRQGNDEQYF.

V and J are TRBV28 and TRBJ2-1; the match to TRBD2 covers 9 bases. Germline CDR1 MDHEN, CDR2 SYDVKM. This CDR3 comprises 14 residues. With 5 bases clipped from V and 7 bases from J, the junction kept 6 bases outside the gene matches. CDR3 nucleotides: TGTGCCAGCAGTCAGACTAGCGGAATAAATGAGCAGTTCTTC. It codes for CASSQTSGINEQFF.

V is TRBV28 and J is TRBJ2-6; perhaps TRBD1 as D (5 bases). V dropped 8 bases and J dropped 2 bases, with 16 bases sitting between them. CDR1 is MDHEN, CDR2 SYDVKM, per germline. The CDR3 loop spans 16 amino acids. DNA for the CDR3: TGTGCCAGCGTAACCCAAGGGGCAGCTGGGGCCAACGTCCTGACTTTC. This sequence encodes CASVTQGAAGANVLTF.

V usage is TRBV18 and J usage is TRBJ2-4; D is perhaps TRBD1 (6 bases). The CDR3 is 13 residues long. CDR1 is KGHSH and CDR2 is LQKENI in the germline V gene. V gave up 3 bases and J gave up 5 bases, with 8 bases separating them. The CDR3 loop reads CASSPPGENIQYF. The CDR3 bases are TGTGCCAGCTCACCCCCAGGGGAAAACATTCAGTACTTC.

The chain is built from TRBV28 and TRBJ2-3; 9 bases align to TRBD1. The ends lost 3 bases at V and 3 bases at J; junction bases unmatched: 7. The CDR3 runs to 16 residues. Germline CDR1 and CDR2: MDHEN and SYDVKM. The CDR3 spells CASSFGTGKRTDTQYF. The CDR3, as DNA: TGTGCCAGCAGTTTTGGGACAGGGAAAAGAACAGATACGCAGTATTTT.

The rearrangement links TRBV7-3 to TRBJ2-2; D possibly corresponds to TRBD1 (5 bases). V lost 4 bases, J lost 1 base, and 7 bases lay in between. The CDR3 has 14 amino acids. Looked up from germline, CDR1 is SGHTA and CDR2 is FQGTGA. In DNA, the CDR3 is TGTGCCAGCAGCTGGGGCGTGAACACCGGGGAGCTGTTTTTT. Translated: CASSWGVNTGELFF.